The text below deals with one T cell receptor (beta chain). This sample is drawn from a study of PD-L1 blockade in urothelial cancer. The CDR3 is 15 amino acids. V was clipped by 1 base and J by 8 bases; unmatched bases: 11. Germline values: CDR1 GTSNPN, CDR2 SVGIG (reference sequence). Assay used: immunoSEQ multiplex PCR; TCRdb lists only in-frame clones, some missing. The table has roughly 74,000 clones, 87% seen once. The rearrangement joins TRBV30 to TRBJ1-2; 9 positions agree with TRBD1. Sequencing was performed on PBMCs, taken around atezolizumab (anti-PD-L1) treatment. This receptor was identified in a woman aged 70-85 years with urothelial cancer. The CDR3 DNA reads TGTGCCTGGAGTGAGCTTACAGGGGGCCTGGGGGGCTACACCTTC. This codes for CAWSELTGGLGGYTF.